This T cell receptor (beta chain) appears in the sequencing data of a study of T cells in Graves' hyperthyroidism and ophthalmopathy. Overall study results and limits: Most thyroid-expanded clonotypes above 0.001 were also found in blood.

Amplification of TCR beta CDR3 regions used RNA as the template. With the HTBI primer set, the TCR CDR3 went through a first round of RT-PCR. TCRdb independently ran MiXCR on the multiplex PCR reads; one entry per CDR3 protein. The data hold approximately 330,000 distinct CDR3 sequences, with about 18% observed a single time. Points on this clonotype: The antigen remains unidentified.

The V end lost 5 bases, the J end lost 0 bases, and 11 bases lay between the germline ends. This CDR3 contains 14 residues. CDR1 and CDR2 (germline): DFQATT, SNEGSKA (reference sequence). The definition of stable Graves' hyperthyroidism was no ophthalmopathy progression within 18 months. Researchers barred patients who had uncontrolled infection, other autoimmune disease, pregnancy or lactation. The sequence was collected from a woman between 50 and 59 years old with Graves' hyperthyroidism. The genes are TRBV20-1 and TRBJ1-3; D not resolved. The source material was blood. The CDR3 nucleotides read TGCAGTGCTTACAGACGGAGCTCTGGAAACACCATATATTTT. Translating gives CSAYRRSSGNTIYF.